These T cell receptor beta chains were read from a single sample in a study of T-cell reconstitution after alpha-beta-depleted transplantation in children. TCRdb re-analysed the PCR reads in MiXCR, keeping a single row per CDR3 protein. The repertoire holds 90,000 to 100,000 distinct CDR3 sequences, with more than 9% as singletons. The sequencing here drew on PBMCs from the stem cell graft donor, taken from the stem cell graft. The receptors were sampled from a human donor who donated a stem cell graft to a child with inherited bone marrow failure. CDR3s include the opening cysteine and the closing phenylalanine or tryptophan. The D gene is left open where the match is weak. Some rows have no size entry. The others give once, few or many, or a class for an expanded clone.

abundance | len | j_gene | v_gene | d_gene | CDR3aa | CDR3nt
many | 14 | TRBJ1-1 | TRBV18 | . | CASSPSSGDTEAFF | TGTGCCAGCTCACCTTCTTCGGGAGACACTGAAGCTTTCTTT
many | 15 | TRBJ2-7 | TRBV7-9 | TRBD1 | CASSSPGQVSYEQYF | TGTGCCAGCAGCTCCCCTGGACAGGTCTCCTACGAGCAGTACTTC
many | 16 | TRBJ2-7 | TRBV4-3 | . | CASSQDLGSFPYEQYF | TGCGCCAGCAGCCAAGATCTTGGCAGTTTTCCCTACGAGCAGTACTTC
many | 13 | TRBJ2-3 | TRBV2 | . | CAREGQGMDTQYF | TGTGCCAGAGAGGGGCAGGGGATGGATACGCAGTATTTT
many | 15 | TRBJ1-2 | TRBV12-3/TRBV12-4 | . | CASTSSGRTVYGYTF | TGTGCCAGCACCTCCTCGGGACGGACGGTATATGGCTACACCTTC
. | 12 | TRBJ1-2 | TRBV12-3/TRBV12-4 | . | CASSAPYYGYTF | TGTGCCAGCAGCGCCCCTTACTATGGCTACACCTTC
many | 14 | TRBJ2-2 | TRBV29-1 | . | CSVEDLTNTGELFF | TGCAGCGTTGAAGATCTAACGAACACCGGGGAGCTGTTTTTT
many | 15 | TRBJ2-7 | TRBV7-2 | . | CASSLTGLGAYEQYF | TGTGCCAGCAGCCTCACCGGCCTGGGGGCCTACGAGCAGTACTTC
. | 15 | TRBJ2-1 | TRBV12-5 | TRBD2 | CASAPSGSHYNEQFF | TGTGCTAGTGCTCCGAGCGGGAGTCACTACAATGAGCAGTTCTTC
many | 15 | TRBJ1-3 | TRBV3-1 | TRBD1 | CASSVTGGRGNTIYF | TGTGCCAGCAGCGTGACAGGGGGCCGTGGAAACACCATATATTTT
many | 17 | TRBJ2-7 | TRBV3-1 | . | CASSQDFGTAGLYEQYF | TGTGCCAGCAGCCAAGATTTTGGGACAGCGGGACTCTACGAGCAGTACTTC
many | 15 | TRBJ2-1 | TRBV5-1 | TRBD2 | CASSFGLAVHNEQFF | TGCGCCAGCAGCTTCGGACTAGCGGTGCACAATGAGCAGTTCTTC
many | 14 | TRBJ2-3 | TRBV5-6 | TRBD1 | CASSWDRGTDTQYF | TGTGCCAGCAGCTGGGACAGGGGCACAGATACGCAGTATTTT
many | 12 | TRBJ2-5 | TRBV29-1 | . | CSGVGFQETQYF | TGCAGCGGAGTGGGGTTCCAAGAGACCCAGTACTTC
. | 17 | TRBJ1-2 | TRBV7-8 | . | CASSLAEEGIANYGYTF | TGTGCCAGCAGCTTAGCGGAAGAGGGGATAGCTAACTATGGCTACACCTTC
few | 14 | TRBJ2-5 | TRBV7-2 | . | CASSSGPTQETQYF | TGTGCCAGCAGCTCGGGACCGACCCAAGAGACCCAGTACTTC
many | 15 | TRBJ2-1 | TRBV4-2 | . | CASSQDSASDFPRFF | TGTGCCAGCAGCCAAGATTCAGCTAGCGATTTCCCCAGGTTCTTC
many | 19 | TRBJ2-1 | TRBV20-1 | . | CSARSRVTQGNWEYNEQFF | TGCAGTGCTAGATCCAGAGTTACTCAGGGAAACTGGGAGTACAATGAGCAGTTCTTC
. | 11 | TRBJ1-3 | TRBV19 | . | CASSRGNTIYF | TGTGCCAGTAGCAGGGGAAACACCATATATTTT
many | 15 | TRBJ2-1 | TRBV4-3 | . | CASSLDGSSYNEQFF | TGCGCCAGCAGCCTCGACGGAAGCTCCTACAATGAGCAGTTCTTC
few | 13 | TRBJ2-7 | TRBV6-5 | TRBD1 | CASSETGEYEQYF | TGTGCCAGCAGTGAGACAGGGGAGTACGAGCAGTACTTC
many | 15 | TRBJ2-7 | TRBV5-1 | TRBD1 | CASSLGQGAYYEQYF | TGCGCCAGCAGCTTGGGACAGGGGGCCTATTACGAGCAGTACTTC
many | 16 | TRBJ2-2 | TRBV6-5 | TRBD2 | CASSVLAGGPTGELFF | TGTGCCAGCAGTGTACTAGCGGGAGGGCCAACCGGGGAGCTGTTTTTT
many | 14 | TRBJ2-7 | TRBV3-1 | . | CASSQDPSSYEQYF | TGTGCCAGCAGCCAAGATCCGAGCTCCTACGAGCAGTACTTC
few | 14 | TRBJ1-5 | TRBV12-3/TRBV12-4 | . | CASSPRWGDQPQHF | TGTGCCAGCAGTCCCCGATGGGGTGATCAGCCCCAGCATTTT
. | 12 | TRBJ2-2 | TRBV28 | . | CASSDLPGELFF | TGTGCCAGCTCGGACTTGCCCGGGGAGCTGTTTTTT
many | 15 | TRBJ1-2 | TRBV7-2 | . | CASSLGLGDGGGYTF | TGTGCCAGCAGCTTAGGCCTCGGGGATGGCGGCGGCTACACCTTC
many | 12 | TRBJ1-1 | TRBV29-1 | . | CSVGRLNTEAFF | TGCAGCGTTGGGCGGCTAAACACTGAAGCTTTCTTT
many | 13 | TRBJ2-5 | TRBV29-1 | . | CSVLGQPQETQYF | TGCAGCGTGTTGGGGCAGCCCCAAGAGACCCAGTACTTC
many | 16 | TRBJ2-2 | TRBV10-3 | TRBD2 | CAISEQRDWNTGELFF | TGTGCCATCAGTGAACAGCGGGATTGGAACACCGGGGAGCTGTTTTTT
many | 14 | TRBJ1-2 | TRBV7-8 | . | CASSLERGFYGYTF | TGTGCCAGCAGCTTAGAAAGGGGGTTCTATGGCTACACCTTC
many | 13 | TRBJ1-6 | TRBV11-3 | . | CASSSGTTSPLHF | TGTGCCAGCAGCTCCGGGACCACCTCACCCCTCCACTTT
. | 15 | TRBJ2-3 | TRBV28 | . | CASSRDFSSTDTQYF | TGTGCCAGCAGCCGGGACTTCTCTAGCACAGATACGCAGTATTTT
. | 16 | TRBJ2-3 | TRBV4-1 | TRBD1 | CASSQGRDRSTDTQYF | TGCGCCAGCAGCCAGGGCAGGGACAGAAGCACAGATACGCAGTATTTT
few | 15 | TRBJ2-1 | TRBV11-2 | . | CASSPLGPSYNEQFF | TGTGCCAGCAGCCCACTCGGTCCGAGCTACAATGAGCAGTTCTTC
few | 13 | TRBJ2-3 | TRBV12-3/TRBV12-4 | . | CASARGGLDTQYF | TGTGCCAGCGCCCGAGGGGGACTGGATACGCAGTATTTT
many | 11 | TRBJ2-7 | TRBV7-2 | . | CASSFRLEQYF | TGTGCCAGCAGCTTTAGACTGGAGCAGTACTTC
many | 13 | TRBJ2-7 | TRBV7-9 | TRBD1 | CASSFDRGYEQYF | TGTGCCAGCAGCTTTGACAGGGGCTACGAGCAGTACTTC
. | 12 | TRBJ2-7 | TRBV2 | . | CASNYQADEQYF | TGTGCCAGCAACTACCAAGCTGACGAGCAGTACTTC
many | 14 | TRBJ2-7 | TRBV5-5 | . | CASSSRQDSYEQYF | TGTGCCAGCAGCTCAAGACAGGACTCCTACGAGCAGTACTTC
many | 15 | TRBJ2-7 | TRBV6-1 | . | CASTYPRGDPYEQYF | TGTGCCAGCACCTACCCCCGGGGCGACCCCTACGAGCAGTACTTC
. | 15 | TRBJ2-5 | TRBV6-5 | . | CASSYQGAVRETQYF | TGTGCCAGCAGTTACCAAGGAGCAGTGAGAGAGACCCAGTACTTC
few | 16 | TRBJ1-4 | TRBV7-2 | TRBD1 | CASSSGQGKTNEKLFF | TGTGCCAGCAGCTCGGGACAGGGGAAAACTAATGAAAAACTGTTTTTT
many | 16 | TRBJ2-3 | TRBV5-1 | . | CASGAGPTLGTDTQYF | TGCGCGAGTGGAGCGGGCCCAACCCTGGGCACAGATACGCAGTATTTT
many | 14 | TRBJ2-1 | TRBV20-1 | . | CSATLASRFNEQFF | TGCAGTGCGACCCTAGCCAGTAGATTCAATGAGCAGTTCTTC
few | 14 | TRBJ2-7 | TRBV3-1 | TRBD1 | CASSTRDSSYEQYF | TGTGCCAGCAGCACCCGGGACAGCTCCTACGAGCAGTACTTC
few | 16 | TRBJ1-1 | TRBV19 | . | CASSTTSDRMNTEAFF | TGTGCCAGTAGTACAACCTCGGACAGAATGAACACTGAAGCTTTCTTT
few | 15 | TRBJ1-1 | TRBV6-2/TRBV6-3 | . | CASSYPQMGHTEAFF | TGTGCCAGCAGTTACCCTCAGATGGGGCACACTGAAGCTTTCTTT
. | 15 | TRBJ2-5 | TRBV4-2 | TRBD1 | CASSRNGQGQETQYF | TGTGCCAGCAGTAGGAACGGACAGGGGCAAGAGACCCAGTACTTC
. | 13 | TRBJ2-1 | TRBV18 | . | CASSPGAQNEQFF | TGTGCCAGCTCACCCGGGGCACAGAATGAGCAGTTCTTC
few | 11 | TRBJ2-7 | TRBV29-1 | . | CSVVASYEQYF | TGCAGCGTTGTTGCCTCCTACGAGCAGTACTTC
many | 15 | TRBJ1-1 | TRBV28 | . | CASSTSGAVNTEAFF | TGTGCCAGCAGCACCTCGGGGGCGGTGAACACTGAAGCTTTCTTT
many | 14 | TRBJ2-5 | TRBV5-1 | TRBD1 | CASSPSTGRETQYF | TGCGCCAGCAGCCCGTCGACAGGGCGAGAGACCCAGTACTTC
many | 13 | TRBJ2-2 | TRBV20-1 | TRBD1 | CSAVQGITGELFF | TGCAGTGCGGTACAGGGGATCACCGGGGAGCTGTTTTTT
. | 15 | TRBJ1-1 | TRBV7-9 | . | CASSLLRTDAFEAFF | TGTGCCAGCAGCCTACTAAGGACAGACGCTTTTGAAGCTTTCTTT